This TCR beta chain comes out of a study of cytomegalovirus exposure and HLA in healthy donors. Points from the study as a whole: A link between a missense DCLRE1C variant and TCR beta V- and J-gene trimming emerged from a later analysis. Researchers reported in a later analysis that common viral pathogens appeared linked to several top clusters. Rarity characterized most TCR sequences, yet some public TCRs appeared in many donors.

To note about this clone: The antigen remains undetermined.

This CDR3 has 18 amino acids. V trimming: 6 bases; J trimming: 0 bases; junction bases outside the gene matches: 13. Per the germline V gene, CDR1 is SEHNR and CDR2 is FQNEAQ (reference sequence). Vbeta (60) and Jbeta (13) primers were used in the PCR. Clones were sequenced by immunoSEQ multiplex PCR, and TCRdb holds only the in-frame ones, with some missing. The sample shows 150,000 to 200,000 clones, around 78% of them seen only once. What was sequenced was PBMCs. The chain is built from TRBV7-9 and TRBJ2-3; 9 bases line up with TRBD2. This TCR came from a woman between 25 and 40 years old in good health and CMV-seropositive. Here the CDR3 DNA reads TGTGCCAGCAGACAACCCATGGGCGGGGGGGCCAGCACAGATACGCAGTATTTT. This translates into CASRQPMGGGASTDTQYF.